The rows below give T cell receptor beta chains drawn from one sample of a study of cytomegalovirus exposure and HLA in healthy donors. Produced via immunoSEQ multiplex PCR; TCRdb's table is partial and in-frame only. The sample shows around 150,000 clones, 55% to 80% of them seen only once. Sequencing was done on a sample of PBMCs. These receptors were obtained from a woman aged 18-29 years in good health and CMV-seropositive. The conserved cysteine and the conserved F or W are not part of the CDR3 here. Each record gives: V gene, clone size, D gene, J gene, CDR3 protein. A D gene is named only where the DNA matches it firmly. Only part of the rows carry a size: once, few, many, or a class if the clone is expanded.

>TRBV7-2|NA|NA|TRBJ1-1
ASSFRSNTGEAF
>TRBV7-5|few|NA|TRBJ2-1
AMGLANEQF
>TRBV7-9|NA|TRBD1|TRBJ2-1
ASMGQRASYNEQF
>TRBV27|NA|TRBD1|TRBJ1-5
ASSPLGTGRDQPQH
>TRBV6-6|NA|TRBD2|TRBJ2-2
ASSTGLLNTGELF
>TRBV7-2|NA|TRBD2|TRBJ2-1
ASSTRASGRGNEQF
>TRBV9|NA|NA|TRBJ2-7
ASSTGSQHEQY
>TRBV29-1|NA|NA|TRBJ1-1
SVDDRNTEAF
>TRBV30|NA|NA|TRBJ1-3
AWSHIPSGNTIY
>TRBV30|NA|TRBD1|TRBJ2-2
AWQGGRATGELF